A single sample gave rise to the 8 T cell receptor beta chains below, sequenced in a study of blood T cells in healthy people across ages. The authors ran a second PCR of 7 to 11 cycles using a sample-barcoded 5' primer and a J-beta primer mix. Using its own MiXCR run on the 5' RACE reads, TCRdb lists one record per CDR3 protein. In the table there are about 690,000 distinct CDR3 sequences, around 41% of which are singletons. Specimen: blood. These receptors were collected from a man aged 80 or over in good health.

The V and J genes are TRBV6-2 or TRBV6-3 and TRBJ2-1, with D perhaps matching TRBD1 (6 bases). This CDR3 comprises 16 residues. Trimming left V 6 bases short and J 0 bases short, with 15 bases between. From germline, CDR1 is MNHEY and CDR2 SVGEGT. CDR3 in DNA: TGTGCCAGCAGCCAACAGGGATTTAGCTCCTACAATGAGCAGTTCTTC. Translated, it gives CASSQQGFSSYNEQFF.

V is TRBV4-3 and J is TRBJ2-3; tentatively, D is TRBD1 (6 bases). Trimming shortened V by 0 bases and J by 3 bases, and 13 bases separated the two germline ends. Germline V gene sequence: CDR1 LGHNA, CDR2 YSLEER. The CDR3 sequence is 16 residues long. CDR3 amino acids: CASSQEGADGTDTQYF. CDR3 in DNA: TGCGCCAGCAGCCAAGAGGGGGCTGACGGGACAGATACGCAGTATTTT.

The chain couples TRBV4-3 to TRBJ2-5, with D maybe TRBD2 (6 bases). With 1 base removed from V and 2 bases from J, the gap between germline ends came to 17 bases. CDR1 and CDR2 from the germline V gene are LGHNA and YSLEER. The CDR3 totals 17 residues. CDR3 region: CASSQGFMGRSQETQYF. The CDR3 coding sequence is TGCGCCAGCAGCCAAGGATTTATGGGGAGGTCGCAAGAGACCCAGTACTTC.

The sample holds a few counts of this clonotype. This chain links TRBV20-1 with TRBJ2-1; tentatively, D is TRBD2 (5 bases). Trimming took 1 base from V and 6 from J, leaving 13 bases between them. CDR3 size: 14 residues. Germline V gene lookup returns CDR1 DFQATT and CDR2 SNEGSKA (reference sequence). The CDR3 region is CSARVEGRRNEQFF. DNA of the CDR3: TGCAGTGCTAGAGTCGAGGGCCGTCGCAATGAGCAGTTCTTC.

Details on this clonotype: One end of the junction does not line up with germline, which may come from a read error. The V gene is TRBV5-5, the J gene TRBJ2-3, with D uncertain. The CDR3 sequence is 13 residues long. Germline loops: CDR1 SGHKS, CDR2 YYEKEE (reference sequence). For the CDR3, the DNA is TGTGCCTGCAGCATTAGTGGGACAGATACGCAGTATTTT. This codes for CACSISGTDTQYF.

This clonotype was recorded many times. The chain recombines TRBV7-2 with TRBJ2-4, with D perhaps being TRBD1 or TRBD2 (5 bases each). Germline loops: CDR1 SGHTA, CDR2 FQGNSA. Trimming stripped 5 bases from V and 0 bases from J, with 11 bases between. The CDR3 spans 15 residues. The CDR3 loop reads CASSVGVIAKNIQYF. CDR3 sequence (DNA): TGTGCCAGCAGCGTGGGGGTCATAGCCAAAAACATTCAGTACTTC.

The chain links TRBV28 to TRBJ2-7; 7 positions agree with TRBD1. Germline trimming cut 4 bases from V and 2 bases from J; bases unmatched to any gene: 11. This CDR3 has 16 amino acids. Germline CDR1 is MDHEN and CDR2 is SYDVKM. The CDR3: CASSSPRQGRTYEQYF. The CDR3 nucleotides read TGTGCCAGCAGTTCCCCCCGACAGGGTAGGACCTACGAGCAGTACTTC.

Of note for this clonotype: Just one base apart from a much larger clone, this may be a read error. The genes are TRBV5-1 and TRBJ2-3; 10 bases align to TRBD2. The germline CDR1 and CDR2 sequences are SGHRS and YFSETQ. This CDR3 contains 16 residues. CDR3 DNA sequence: TGTGCCAGCAGCTCCGGACTAGCGGCTAGCACAGATACGCAGTATTTT. It yields the protein CASSSGLAASTDTQYF.